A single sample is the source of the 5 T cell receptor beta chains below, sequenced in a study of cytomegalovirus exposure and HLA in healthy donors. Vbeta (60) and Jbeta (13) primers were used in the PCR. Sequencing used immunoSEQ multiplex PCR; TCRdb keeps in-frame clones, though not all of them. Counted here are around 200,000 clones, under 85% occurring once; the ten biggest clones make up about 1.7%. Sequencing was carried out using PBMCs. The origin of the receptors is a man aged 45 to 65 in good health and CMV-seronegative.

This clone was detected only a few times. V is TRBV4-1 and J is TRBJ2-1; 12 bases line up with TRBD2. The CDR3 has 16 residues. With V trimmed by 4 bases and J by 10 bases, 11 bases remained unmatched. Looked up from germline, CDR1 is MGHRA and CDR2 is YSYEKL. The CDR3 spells CASSLLLAGGPDEQFF. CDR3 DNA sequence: TGCGCCAGCAGCCTGCTACTAGCGGGAGGCCCGGACGAGCAGTTCTTC.

This CDR3 is CAWVNRKTSTDTQYF. CDR3 in DNA: TGTGCCTGGGTTAACAGGAAAACTAGCACAGATACGCAGTATTTT. The chain recombines TRBV30 with TRBJ2-3; D possibly corresponds to TRBD1 (5 bases). Per the germline V gene, CDR1 is GTSNPN and CDR2 is SVGIG (reference sequence). Trimming took 5 bases from V and 0 from J, leaving 15 bases between them. This CDR3 spans 15 amino acids.

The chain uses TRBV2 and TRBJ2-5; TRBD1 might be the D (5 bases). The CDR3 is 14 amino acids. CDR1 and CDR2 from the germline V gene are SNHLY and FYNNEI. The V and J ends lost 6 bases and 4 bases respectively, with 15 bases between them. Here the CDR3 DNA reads TGTGCCAGCAGCCTGCTTCGTCAGGGAGAGACCCAGTACTTC. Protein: CASSLLRQGETQYF.

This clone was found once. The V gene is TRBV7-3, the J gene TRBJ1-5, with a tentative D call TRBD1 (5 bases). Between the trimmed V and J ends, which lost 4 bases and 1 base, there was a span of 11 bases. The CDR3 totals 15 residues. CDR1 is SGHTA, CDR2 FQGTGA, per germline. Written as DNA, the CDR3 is TGTGCCAGCAGCTCCCTCGGGGGGAGCAATCAGCCCCAGCATTTT. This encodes CASSSLGGSNQPQHF.

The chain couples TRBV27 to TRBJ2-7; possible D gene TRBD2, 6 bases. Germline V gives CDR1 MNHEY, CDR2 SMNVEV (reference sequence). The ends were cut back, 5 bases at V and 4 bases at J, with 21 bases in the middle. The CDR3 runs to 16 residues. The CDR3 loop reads CASSPRTTDYGYEQYF. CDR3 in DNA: TGTGCCAGCAGTCCCCGGACTACCGATTACGGTTACGAGCAGTACTTC.